These T cell receptor beta chains were read from a single sample in a study of blood T cell repertoires in COVID-19. Method: immunoSEQ multiplex PCR; TCRdb's copy keeps in-frame clones and lacks some. The table records 200,000 to 250,000 clones, about nine tenths of them present only once. The sample comprised peripheral blood. These TCRs come from a man between 50 and 59 years old with acute or convalescent COVID-19. Both conserved end residues are part of each CDR3. Size is omitted from some rows. Given values are once, few, many or a class for expanded clones.

CDR3 protein,V gene,clone size
CASNQEEGQGHNSPLHF,TRBV27,NA
CASSSDRNTEAFF,TRBV18,NA
CASSLARGNTGGSGANVLTF,TRBV5-8,NA
CASSLDSRYEQYF,TRBV5-1,NA
CASTLTDTQYF,TRBV2,NA
CASSSQVSGANVLTF,TRBV11-1,once
CASSYGGRDTQYF,TRBV5-4,NA
CASRASGGLNEQFF,TRBV19,NA
CSVAVGNQPQHF,TRBV29-1,NA
CASKQGRDNQPQHF,TRBV19,NA
CASSPGTGGRNYGYTF,TRBV7-9,NA
CASSTNRYEQYF,TRBV6-5,NA
CASRNGGGAPYEQYF,TRBV19,NA
CASSPDRVSEAFF,TRBV18,NA
CASSFGTGLYGYTF,TRBV7-9,NA
CASSESNTGELFF,TRBV2,NA
CASSIVQGSYGYTF,TRBV19,NA
CASSPLAGRTGELFF,TRBV3-1/TRBV3-2,NA
CASSLRTRSMNTEAFF,TRBV5-5,NA
CAISQGARGNQPQHF,TRBV10-3,NA
CASLRTGIGSGANVLTF,TRBV19,few
CASSSRTGNSPLHF,TRBV9,NA
CASSPPNSGGGNEQFF,TRBV11-2,NA
CASSFGLENNEQFF,TRBV5-1,NA
CASSRQGRDTEAFF,TRBV19,NA
CASSPGVAGMGYTF,TRBV5-1,few
CASILLPQGAQGYTF,TRBV6-6,NA
CASRKQTGSNYGYTF,TRBV6-6,NA
CAWSKPGAGAPEAFF,TRBV30,NA
CASTDRGLYNEQFF,TRBV19,NA
CASSYRGREQYF,TRBV6-5,NA
CASSTTGGYTF,TRBV11-2,NA
CASSFWTGDYGYTF,TRBV19,NA
CASSIWTGRNNQPQHF,TRBV19,NA
CASSRAPGDGEKLFF,TRBV5-1,few
CASSLQGGAYNEQFF,TRBV11-2,NA
CATWGQGTDTQYF,TRBV2,NA
CASSGGSGNTIYF,TRBV10-1,NA
CASSPTGQGNGEQFF,TRBV18,NA
CASSTYPTANSSYEQYF,TRBV19,NA
CASSQGGTGYEKLFF,TRBV14,NA